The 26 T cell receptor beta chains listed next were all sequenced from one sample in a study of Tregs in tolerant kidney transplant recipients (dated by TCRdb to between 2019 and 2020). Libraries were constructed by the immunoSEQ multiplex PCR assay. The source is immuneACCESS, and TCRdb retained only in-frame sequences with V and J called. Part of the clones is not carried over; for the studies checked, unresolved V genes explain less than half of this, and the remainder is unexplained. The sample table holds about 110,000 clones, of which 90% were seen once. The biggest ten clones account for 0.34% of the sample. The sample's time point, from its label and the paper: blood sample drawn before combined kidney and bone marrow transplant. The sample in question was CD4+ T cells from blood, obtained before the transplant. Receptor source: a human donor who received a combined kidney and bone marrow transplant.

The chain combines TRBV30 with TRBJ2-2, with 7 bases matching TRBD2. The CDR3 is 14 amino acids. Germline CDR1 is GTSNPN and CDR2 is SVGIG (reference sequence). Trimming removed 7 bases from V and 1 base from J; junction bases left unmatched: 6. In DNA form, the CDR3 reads TGTGCCTCGCTAGCGGTCCTGAACACCGGGGAGCTGTTTTTT. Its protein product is CASLAVLNTGELFF.

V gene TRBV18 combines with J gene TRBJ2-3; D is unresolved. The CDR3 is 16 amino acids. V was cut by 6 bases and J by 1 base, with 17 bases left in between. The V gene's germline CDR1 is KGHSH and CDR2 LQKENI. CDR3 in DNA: TGTGCCAGCTCCCTGGTCGTTCTTCAGGGCACAGATACGCAGTATTTT. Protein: CASSLVVLQGTDTQYF.

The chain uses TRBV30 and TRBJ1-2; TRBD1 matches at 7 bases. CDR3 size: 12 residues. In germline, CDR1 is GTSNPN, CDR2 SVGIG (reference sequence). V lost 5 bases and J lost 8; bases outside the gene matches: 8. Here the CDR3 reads CAWEKGAKGYTF. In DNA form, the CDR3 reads TGTGCCTGGGAGAAGGGGGCGAAGGGCTACACCTTC.

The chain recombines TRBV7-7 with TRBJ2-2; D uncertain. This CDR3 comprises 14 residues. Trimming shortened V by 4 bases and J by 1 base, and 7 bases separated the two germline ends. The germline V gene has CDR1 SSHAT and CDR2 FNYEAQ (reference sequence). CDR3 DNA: TGTGCCAGCAGCTCCACAGAGAACACCGGGGAGCTGTTTTTT. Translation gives CASSSTENTGELFF.

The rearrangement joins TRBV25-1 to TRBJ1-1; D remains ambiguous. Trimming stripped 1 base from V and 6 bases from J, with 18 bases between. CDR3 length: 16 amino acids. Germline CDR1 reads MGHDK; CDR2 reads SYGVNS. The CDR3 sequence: CASSESSGWTYAEAFF. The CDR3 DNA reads TGTGCCAGCAGTGAATCATCGGGGTGGACCTACGCTGAAGCTTTCTTT. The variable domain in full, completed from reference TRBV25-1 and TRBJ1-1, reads EADIYQTPRYLVIGTGKKITLECSQTMGHDKMYWYQQDPGMELHLIHYSYGVNSTEKGDLSSESTVSRIRTEHFPLTLESARPSHTSQYLCASSESSGWTYAEAFFGQGTRLTVV.

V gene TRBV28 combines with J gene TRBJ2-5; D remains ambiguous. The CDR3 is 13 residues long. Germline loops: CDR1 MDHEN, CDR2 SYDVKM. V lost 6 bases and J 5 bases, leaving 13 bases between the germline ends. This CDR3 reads CASSPPALETQYF. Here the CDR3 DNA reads TGTGCCAGCAGCCCTCCAGCGCTGGAGACCCAGTACTTC.

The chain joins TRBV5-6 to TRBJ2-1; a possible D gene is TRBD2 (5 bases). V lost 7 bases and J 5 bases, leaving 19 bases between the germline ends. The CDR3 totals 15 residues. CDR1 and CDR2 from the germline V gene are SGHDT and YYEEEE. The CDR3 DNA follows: TGTGCCAGCCGCCTCCGCCGCGGGTCGAACAATGAGCAGTTCTTC. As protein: CASRLRRGSNNEQFF.

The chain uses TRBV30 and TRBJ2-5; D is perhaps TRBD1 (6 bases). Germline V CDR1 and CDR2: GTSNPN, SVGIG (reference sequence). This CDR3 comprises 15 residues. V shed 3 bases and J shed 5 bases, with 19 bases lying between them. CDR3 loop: CAWSLLGQGIETQYF. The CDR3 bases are TGTGCCTGGAGCCTATTGGGGCAGGGGATTGAGACCCAGTACTTC.

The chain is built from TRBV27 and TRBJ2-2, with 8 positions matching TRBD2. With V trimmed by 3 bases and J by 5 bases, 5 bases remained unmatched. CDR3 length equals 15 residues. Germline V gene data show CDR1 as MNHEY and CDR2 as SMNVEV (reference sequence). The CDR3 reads CASSFREGKTGELFF. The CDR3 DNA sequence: TGTGCCAGCAGTTTCCGGGAGGGCAAAACCGGGGAGCTGTTTTTT.

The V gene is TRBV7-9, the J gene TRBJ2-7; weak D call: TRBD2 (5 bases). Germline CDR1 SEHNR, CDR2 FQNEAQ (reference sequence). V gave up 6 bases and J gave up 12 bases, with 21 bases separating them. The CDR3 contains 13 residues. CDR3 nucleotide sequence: TGTGCCAGCAGGCCCCGGGCGGGCCCATTGTGGTACTTC. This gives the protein CASRPRAGPLWYF.

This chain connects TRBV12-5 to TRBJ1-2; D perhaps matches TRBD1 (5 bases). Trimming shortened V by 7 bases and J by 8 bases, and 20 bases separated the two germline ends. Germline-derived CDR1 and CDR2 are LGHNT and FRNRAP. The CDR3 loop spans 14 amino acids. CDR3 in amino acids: CASAPGDYLRGYTF. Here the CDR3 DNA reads TGTGCTAGTGCCCCCGGGGACTACCTCCGGGGCTACACCTTC.

Here the CDR3 reads CSAISRGQVNTEAFF. CDR3 sequence (DNA): TGCAGCGCCATAAGTAGGGGCCAGGTGAACACTGAAGCTTTCTTT. The chain uses TRBV29-1 and TRBJ1-1; D is perhaps TRBD1 (5 bases). The CDR3 runs to 15 residues. CDR1 is SQVTM and CDR2 is ANQGSEA in the germline V gene. The V and J ends lost 7 bases and 0 bases respectively, with 18 bases between them.

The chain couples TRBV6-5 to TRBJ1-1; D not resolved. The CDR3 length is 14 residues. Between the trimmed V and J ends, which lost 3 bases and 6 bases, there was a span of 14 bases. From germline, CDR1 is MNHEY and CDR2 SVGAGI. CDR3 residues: CASSYGSKSAEAFF. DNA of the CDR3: TGTGCCAGCAGTTATGGATCGAAGAGCGCTGAAGCTTTCTTT.

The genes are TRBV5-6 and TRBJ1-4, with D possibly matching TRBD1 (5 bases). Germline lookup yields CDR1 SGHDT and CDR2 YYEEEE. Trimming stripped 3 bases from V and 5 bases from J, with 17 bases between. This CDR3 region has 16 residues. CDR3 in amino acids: CASSSQARAINEKLFF. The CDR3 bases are TGTGCCAGCAGCTCCCAGGCCAGGGCGATAAATGAAAAACTGTTTTTT.

The DNA for the CDR3 is TGTGCCAGCAGTTGGGGGGGAGGGCCCTACGAGCAGTACTTC. Protein sequence: CASSWGGGPYEQYF. This sequence joins TRBV28 and TRBJ2-7; 7 nucleotides align to TRBD2. The V and J ends lost 4 bases and 2 bases, in that order; junction bases with no gene match: 5. This CDR3 comprises 14 residues. Germline V gene data show CDR1 as MDHEN and CDR2 as SYDVKM.

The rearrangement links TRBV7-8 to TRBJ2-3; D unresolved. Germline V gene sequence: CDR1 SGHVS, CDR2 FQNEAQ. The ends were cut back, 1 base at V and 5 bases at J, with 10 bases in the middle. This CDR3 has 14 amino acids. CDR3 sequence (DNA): TGTGCCAGCAGCTTAGTTGGTCGGAGAGATACGCAGTATTTT. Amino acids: CASSLVGRRDTQYF. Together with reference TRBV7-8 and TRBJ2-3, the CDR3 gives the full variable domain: GAGVSQSPRYKVAKRGQDVALRCDPISGHVSLFWYQQALGQGPEFLTYFQNEAQLDKSGLPSDRFFAERPEGSVSTLKIQRTQQEDSAVYLCASSLVGRRDTQYFGPGTRLTVL.

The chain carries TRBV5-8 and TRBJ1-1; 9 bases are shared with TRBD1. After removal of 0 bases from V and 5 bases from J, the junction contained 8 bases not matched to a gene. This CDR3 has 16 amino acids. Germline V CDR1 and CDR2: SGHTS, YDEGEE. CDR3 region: CASSLVGTGLWTEAFF. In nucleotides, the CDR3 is TGTGCCAGCAGCTTGGTTGGGACAGGGCTATGGACTGAAGCTTTCTTT. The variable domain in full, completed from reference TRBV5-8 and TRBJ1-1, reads EAGVTQSPTHLIKTRGQQATLRCSPISGHTSVYWYQQALGLGLQFLLWYDEGEERNRGNFPPRFSGRQFPNYSSELNVNALELEDSALYLCASSLVGTGLWTEAFFGQGTRLTVV.

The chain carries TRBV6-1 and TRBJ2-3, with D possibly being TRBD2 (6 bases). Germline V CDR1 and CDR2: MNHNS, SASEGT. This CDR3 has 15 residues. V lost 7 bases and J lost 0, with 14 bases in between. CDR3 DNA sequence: TGTGCCAGCAAGGCCCTAGCGACTAGCACAGATACGCAGTATTTT. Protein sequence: CASKALATSTDTQYF.

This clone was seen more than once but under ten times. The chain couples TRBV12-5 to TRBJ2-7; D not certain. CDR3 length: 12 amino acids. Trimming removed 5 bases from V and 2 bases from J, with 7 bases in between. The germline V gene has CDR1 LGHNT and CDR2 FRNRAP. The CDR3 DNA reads TGTGCTAGTGGTCCAGAAGCCTACGAGCAGTACTTC. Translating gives CASGPEAYEQYF.

The CDR3 nucleotides are TGTGCCAGCAGCTCGCTGAGGAACACTGAAGCTTTCTTT. This codes for CASSSLRNTEAFF. The rearrangement uses TRBV7-2 and TRBJ1-1; D not certain. The CDR3 consists of 13 residues. Per the germline V gene, CDR1 is SGHTA and CDR2 is FQGNSA. V was pared by 4 bases and J by 1 base, with 7 bases between.

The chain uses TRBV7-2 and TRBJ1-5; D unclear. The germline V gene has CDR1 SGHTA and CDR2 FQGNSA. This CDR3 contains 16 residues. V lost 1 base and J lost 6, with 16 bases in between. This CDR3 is CASSLGPTRLGQPQHF. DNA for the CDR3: TGTGCCAGCAGCTTAGGCCCGACGCGGTTGGGTCAGCCCCAGCATTTT.

CDR3 residues: CASSSAVSFQFF. The CDR3 DNA reads TGTGCCAGCAGCTCGGCGGTTTCTTTTCAGTTCTTC. The rearrangement joins TRBV7-9 to TRBJ2-1, with D uncertain. The CDR3 loop spans 12 amino acids. Germline lookup yields CDR1 SEHNR and CDR2 FQNEAQ (reference sequence). The V end was cut by 4 bases, the J end by 13 bases, with 14 bases between.

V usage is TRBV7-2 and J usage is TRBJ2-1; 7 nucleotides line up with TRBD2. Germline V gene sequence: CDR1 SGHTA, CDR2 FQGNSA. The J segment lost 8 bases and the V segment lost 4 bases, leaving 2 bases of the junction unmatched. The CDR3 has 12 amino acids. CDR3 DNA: TGTGCCAGCAGCTCCCGGGGGGATGAGCAGTTCTTC. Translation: CASSSRGDEQFF.

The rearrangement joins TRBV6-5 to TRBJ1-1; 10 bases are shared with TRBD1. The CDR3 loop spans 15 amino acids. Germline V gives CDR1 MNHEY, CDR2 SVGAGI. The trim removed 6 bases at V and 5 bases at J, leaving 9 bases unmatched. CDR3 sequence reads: CASRNPGTGATEAFF. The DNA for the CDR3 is TGTGCCAGCAGGAACCCCGGGACAGGGGCAACTGAAGCTTTCTTT.

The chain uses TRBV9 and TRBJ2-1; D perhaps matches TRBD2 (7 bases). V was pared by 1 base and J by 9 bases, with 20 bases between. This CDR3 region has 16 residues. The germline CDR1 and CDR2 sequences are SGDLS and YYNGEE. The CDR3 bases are TGTGCCAGCAGCGTAAAGAGGGGGAGGGACCCAGGTGAGCAGTTCTTC. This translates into CASSVKRGRDPGEQFF.

In DNA form, the CDR3 reads TGCGCCAGCAGCTTGGACGGCGCGGGAGTTAGCTACGAGCAGTACTTC. This translates into CASSLDGAGVSYEQYF. V usage is TRBV5-1 and J usage is TRBJ2-7; TRBD2 matches 7 bases. V lost 0 bases to trimming and J lost 3 bases; unmatched junction nucleotides: 9. The germline V gene has CDR1 SGHRS and CDR2 YFSETQ. The CDR3 length is 16 residues.